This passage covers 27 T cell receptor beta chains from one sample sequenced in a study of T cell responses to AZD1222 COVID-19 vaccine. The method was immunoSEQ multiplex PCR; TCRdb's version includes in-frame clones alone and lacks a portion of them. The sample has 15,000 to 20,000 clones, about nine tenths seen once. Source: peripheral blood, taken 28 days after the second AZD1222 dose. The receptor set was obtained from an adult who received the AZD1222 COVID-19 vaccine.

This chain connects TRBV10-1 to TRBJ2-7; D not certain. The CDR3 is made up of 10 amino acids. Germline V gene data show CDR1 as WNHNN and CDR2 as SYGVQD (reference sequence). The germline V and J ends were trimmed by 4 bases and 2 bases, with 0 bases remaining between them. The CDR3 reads CASSAYEQYV. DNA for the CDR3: TGCGCCAGCAGTGCCTACGAGCAGTACGTC.

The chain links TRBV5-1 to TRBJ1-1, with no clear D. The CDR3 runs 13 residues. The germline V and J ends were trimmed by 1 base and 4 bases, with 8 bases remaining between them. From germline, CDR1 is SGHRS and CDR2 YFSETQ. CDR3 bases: TGCGCCAGCAGCTTGCCCAGTGGCACTGAAGCTTTCTTT. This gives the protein CASSLPSGTEAFF.

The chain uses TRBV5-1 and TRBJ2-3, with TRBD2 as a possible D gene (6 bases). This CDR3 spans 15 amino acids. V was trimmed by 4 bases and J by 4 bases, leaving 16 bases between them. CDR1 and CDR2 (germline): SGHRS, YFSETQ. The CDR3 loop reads CASSREIRRADTQYF. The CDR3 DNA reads TGCGCCAGCAGCCGGGAGATCCGCCGGGCAGATACGCAGTATTTT.

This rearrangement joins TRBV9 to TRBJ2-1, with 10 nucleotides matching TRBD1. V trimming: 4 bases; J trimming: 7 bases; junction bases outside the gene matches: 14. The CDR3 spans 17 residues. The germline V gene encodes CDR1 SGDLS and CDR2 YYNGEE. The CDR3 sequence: CASSPTPGTGAWNEQFF. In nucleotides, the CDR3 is TGTGCCAGCAGCCCTACTCCCGGGACAGGGGCTTGGAATGAGCAGTTCTTC.

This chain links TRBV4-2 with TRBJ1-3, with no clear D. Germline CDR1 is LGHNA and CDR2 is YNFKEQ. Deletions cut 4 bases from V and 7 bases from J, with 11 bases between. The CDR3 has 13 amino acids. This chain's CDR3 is CASSPQDPNTIYF. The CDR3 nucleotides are TGTGCCAGCAGCCCCCAAGACCCGAACACCATATATTTT.

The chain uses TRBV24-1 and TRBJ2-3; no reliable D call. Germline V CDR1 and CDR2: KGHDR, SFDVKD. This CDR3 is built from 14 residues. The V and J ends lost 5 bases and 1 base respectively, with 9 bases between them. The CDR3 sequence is CATSAAGRTDTQYF. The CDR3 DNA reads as TGTGCCACCAGTGCCGCCGGACGCACAGATACGCAGTATTTT.

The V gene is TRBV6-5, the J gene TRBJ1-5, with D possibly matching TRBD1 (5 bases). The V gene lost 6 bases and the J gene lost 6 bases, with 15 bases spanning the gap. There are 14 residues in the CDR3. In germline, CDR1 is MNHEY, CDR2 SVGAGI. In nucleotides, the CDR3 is TGTGCCAGCAGGGGGGGGAAAGTCGGTCAGCCCCAGCATTTT. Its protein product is CASRGGKVGQPQHF.

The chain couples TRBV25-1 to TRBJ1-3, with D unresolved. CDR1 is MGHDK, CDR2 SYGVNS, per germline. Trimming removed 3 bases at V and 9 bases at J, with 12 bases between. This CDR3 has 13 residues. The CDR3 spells CASSDGFRSTIYF. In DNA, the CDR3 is TGTGCCAGCAGTGACGGATTCCGAAGCACCATATATTTT. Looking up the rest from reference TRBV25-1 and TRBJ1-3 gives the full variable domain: EADIYQTPRYLVIGTGKKITLECSQTMGHDKMYWYQQDPGMELHLIHYSYGVNSTEKGDLSSESTVSRIRTEHFPLTLESARPSHTSQYLCASSDGFRSTIYFGEGSWLTVV.

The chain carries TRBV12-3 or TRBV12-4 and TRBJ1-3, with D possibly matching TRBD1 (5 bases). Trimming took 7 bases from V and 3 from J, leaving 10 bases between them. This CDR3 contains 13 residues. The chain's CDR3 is CASNEDIGNTIYF. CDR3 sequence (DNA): TGTGCCAGCAATGAGGACATTGGAAACACCATATATTTT.

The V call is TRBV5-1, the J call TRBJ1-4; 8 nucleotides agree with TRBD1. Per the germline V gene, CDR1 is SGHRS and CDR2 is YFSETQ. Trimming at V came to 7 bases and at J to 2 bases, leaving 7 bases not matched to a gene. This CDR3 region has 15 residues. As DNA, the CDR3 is TGCGCCAGCCGTAGGCAGGGGGCGACTAATGAAAAACTGTTTTTT. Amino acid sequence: CASRRQGATNEKLFF.

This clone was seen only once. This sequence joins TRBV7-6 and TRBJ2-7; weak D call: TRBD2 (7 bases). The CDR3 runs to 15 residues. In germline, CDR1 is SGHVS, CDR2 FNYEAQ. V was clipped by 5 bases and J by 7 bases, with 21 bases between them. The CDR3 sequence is CASSTPTEGGLEQYF. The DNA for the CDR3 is TGTGCCAGCAGCACCCCGACGGAGGGGGGGTTAGAGCAGTACTTC.

The CDR3 DNA reads TGTGCCAGTAGTATAGTCCAGGGGGACAGTTCACCCCTCCACTTT. Translated: CASSIVQGDSSPLHF. V is TRBV19 and J is TRBJ1-6; 7 bases fit TRBD1. The CDR3 has 15 residues. From germline, CDR1 is LNHDA and CDR2 SQIVND (reference sequence). With 1 base clipped from V and 9 bases from J, the junction kept 6 bases outside the gene matches. Full variable domain (rest looked up from reference TRBV19 and TRBJ1-6): DGGITQSPKYLFRKEGQNVTLSCEQNLNHDAMYWYRQDPGQGLRLIYYSQIVNDFQKGDIAEGYSVSREKKESFPLTVTSAQKNPTAFYLCASSIVQGDSSPLHFGNGTRLTVT.

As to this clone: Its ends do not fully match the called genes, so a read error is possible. This CDR3 is CATSGLVPKDGELLF. CDR3 bases: TGTGCCACCAGCGGCCTGGTACCGAAGGACGGGGAGCTGCTTTTT. The chain is built from TRBV24-1 and TRBJ2-2, with a tentative D call TRBD2 (5 bases). CDR1 KGHDR and CDR2 SFDVKD come from the germline V gene. There are 15 residues in the CDR3.

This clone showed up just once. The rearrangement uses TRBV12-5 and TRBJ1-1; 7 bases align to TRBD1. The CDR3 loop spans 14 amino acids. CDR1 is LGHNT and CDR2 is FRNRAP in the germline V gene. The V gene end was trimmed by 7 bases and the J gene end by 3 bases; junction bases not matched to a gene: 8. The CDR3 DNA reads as TGTGCTAGTGCCTCGACAGGGTCGGACACTGAAGCTTTCTTT. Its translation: CASASTGSDTEAFF.

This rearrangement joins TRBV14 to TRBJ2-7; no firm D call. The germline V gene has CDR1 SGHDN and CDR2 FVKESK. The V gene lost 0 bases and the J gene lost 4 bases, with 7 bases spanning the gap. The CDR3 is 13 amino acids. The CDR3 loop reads CASSQDPEYEQYF. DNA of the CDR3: TGTGCCAGCAGCCAAGATCCGGAATACGAGCAGTACTTC.

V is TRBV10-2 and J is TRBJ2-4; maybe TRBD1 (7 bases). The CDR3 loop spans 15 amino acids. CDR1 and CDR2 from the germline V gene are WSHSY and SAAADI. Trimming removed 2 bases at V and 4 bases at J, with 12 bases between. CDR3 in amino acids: CASSEGGGIKNIQYF. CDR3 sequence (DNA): TGCGCCAGCAGTGAGGGAGGGGGCATAAAAAACATTCAGTACTTC.

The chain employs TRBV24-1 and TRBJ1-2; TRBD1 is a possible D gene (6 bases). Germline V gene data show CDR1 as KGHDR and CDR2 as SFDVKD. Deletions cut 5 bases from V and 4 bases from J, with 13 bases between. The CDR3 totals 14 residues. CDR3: CATSGQQGSYGYTF. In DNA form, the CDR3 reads TGTGCCACCAGTGGTCAACAGGGCAGCTATGGCTACACCTTC.

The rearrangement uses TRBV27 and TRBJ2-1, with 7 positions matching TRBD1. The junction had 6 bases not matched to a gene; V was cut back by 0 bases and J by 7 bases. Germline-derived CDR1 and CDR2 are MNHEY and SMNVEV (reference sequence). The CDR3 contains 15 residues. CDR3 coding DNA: TGTGCCAGCAGTTTATCACAGGGGCTTGGGAATGAGCAGTTCTTC. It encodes CASSLSQGLGNEQFF.

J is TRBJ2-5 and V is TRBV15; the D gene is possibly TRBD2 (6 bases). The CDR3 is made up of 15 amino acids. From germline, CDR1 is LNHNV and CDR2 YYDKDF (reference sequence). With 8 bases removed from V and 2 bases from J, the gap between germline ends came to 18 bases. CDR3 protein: CATRFGRDEQETQYF. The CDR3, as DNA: TGTGCCACCCGCTTCGGGAGAGATGAACAAGAGACCCAGTACTTC. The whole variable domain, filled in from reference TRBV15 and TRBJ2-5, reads DAMVIQNPRYQVTQFGKPVTLSCSQTLNHNVMYWYQQKSSQAPKLLFHYYDKDFNNEADTPDNFQSRRPNTSFCFLDIRSPGLGDTAMYLCATRFGRDEQETQYFGPGTRLLVL.

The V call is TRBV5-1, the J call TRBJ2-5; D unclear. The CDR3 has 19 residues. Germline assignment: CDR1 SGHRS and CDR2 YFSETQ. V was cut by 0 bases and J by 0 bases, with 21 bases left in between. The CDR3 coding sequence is TGCGCCAGCAGCTTGGCCTTGGTAGCCGGGCCTCTGTACCAAGAGACCCAGTACTTC. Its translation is CASSLALVAGPLYQETQYF.

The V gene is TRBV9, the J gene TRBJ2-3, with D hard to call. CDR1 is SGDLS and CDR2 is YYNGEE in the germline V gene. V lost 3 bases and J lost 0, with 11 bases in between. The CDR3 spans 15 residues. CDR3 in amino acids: CASSGPTPSTDTQYF. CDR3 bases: TGTGCCAGCAGCGGGCCGACTCCTAGCACAGATACGCAGTATTTT.

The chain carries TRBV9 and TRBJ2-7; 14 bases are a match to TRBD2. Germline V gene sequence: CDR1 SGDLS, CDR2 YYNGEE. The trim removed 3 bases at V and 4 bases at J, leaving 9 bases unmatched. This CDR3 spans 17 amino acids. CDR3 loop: CASSGPGLAGAKYEQYF. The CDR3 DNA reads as TGTGCCAGCAGCGGACCGGGACTAGCGGGAGCGAAGTACGAGCAGTACTTC.

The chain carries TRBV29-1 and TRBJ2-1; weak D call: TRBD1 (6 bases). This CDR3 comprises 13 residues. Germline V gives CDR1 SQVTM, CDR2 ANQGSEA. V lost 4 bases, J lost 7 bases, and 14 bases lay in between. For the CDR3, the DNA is TGCAGCGTTGCTGTAGGGGGAAGAAATGAGCAGTTCTTC. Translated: CSVAVGGRNEQFF.

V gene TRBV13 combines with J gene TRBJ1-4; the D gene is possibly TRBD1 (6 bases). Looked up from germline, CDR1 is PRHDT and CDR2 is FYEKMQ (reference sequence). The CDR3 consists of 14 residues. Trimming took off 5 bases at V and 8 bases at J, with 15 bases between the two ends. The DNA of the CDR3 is TGTGCCAGCAGCCTCGGGACATTTGAGGAAAAACTGTTTTTT. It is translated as CASSLGTFEEKLFF. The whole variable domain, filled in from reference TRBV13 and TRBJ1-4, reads AAGVIQSPRHLIKEKRETATLKCYPIPRHDTVYWYQQGPGQDPQFLISFYEKMQSDKGSIPDRFSAQQFSDYHSELNMSSLELGDSALYFCASSLGTFEEKLFFGSGTQLSVL.

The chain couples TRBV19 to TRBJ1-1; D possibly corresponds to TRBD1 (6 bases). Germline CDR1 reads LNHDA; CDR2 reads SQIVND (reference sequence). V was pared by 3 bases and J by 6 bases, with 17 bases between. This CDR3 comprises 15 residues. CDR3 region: CASSIPGAIIAEAFF. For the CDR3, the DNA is TGTGCCAGTAGTATTCCGGGGGCAATTATCGCTGAAGCTTTCTTT.

This chain's CDR3 is CASSPEALTEAFF. DNA of the CDR3: TGTGCCAGCAGCCCCGAGGCGCTCACTGAAGCTTTCTTT. The rearrangement joins TRBV7-2 to TRBJ1-1; no clear D. Germline CDR1 and CDR2: SGHTA and FQGNSA. Trimming pared 5 bases from V and 4 bases from J, leaving 11 bases between. The CDR3 loop spans 13 amino acids.

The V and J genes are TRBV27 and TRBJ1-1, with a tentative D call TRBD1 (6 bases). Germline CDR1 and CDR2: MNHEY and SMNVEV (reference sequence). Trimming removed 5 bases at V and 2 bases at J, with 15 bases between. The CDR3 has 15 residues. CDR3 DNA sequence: TGTGCCAGCAGTCCCCAGTGGGGGCTCAACACTGAAGCTTTCTTT. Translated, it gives CASSPQWGLNTEAFF.